A selection of T cell receptor beta chains follows, all from one sample in a study of shared clonotypes between healthy human individuals. Clones were sequenced by immunoSEQ multiplex PCR, and TCRdb holds only the in-frame ones, with some missing. Of 2,500,000 or so clones in the sample, approximately 93% were seen once. The sequenced material came from naive CD4+ T cells from PBMCs. These receptors were obtained from a young man in good health. Some clones in this sample may be carry-over from other donors' samples. The CDR3 runs from the conserved cysteine through the conserved F or W. Each record gives: CDR3 DNA, CDR3 protein, V gene, clone size, J gene, D gene. A D gene is named only where the DNA matches it firmly. Part of the rows lack a size; the others show once, few, many or a class for expanded clones.

TGCAGCGTTGGGGGGGACAGGGGCCAGTACTTC | CSVGGDRGQYF | TRBV29-1 | - | TRBJ2-4 | TRBD1
TGTGCCAGCAGCCCCAAAACAGAGAACACTGAAGCTTTCTTT | CASSPKTENTEAFF | TRBV7-9 | - | TRBJ1-1 | -
TGCGCCAGCAGCTTGATGGTCGGGACAGACAGTGAAGCTTTCTTT | CASSLMVGTDSEAFF | TRBV5-1 | - | TRBJ1-1 | TRBD1
TGTGCCAGCAGCTTGGAGGCGACAGCGCTTTACTACACCTTC | CASSLEATALYYTF | TRBV5-5 | - | TRBJ1-2 | -
TGCGCCAGCAGCTTCGACAGCCTTAACGAGCAGTACTTC | CASSFDSLNEQYF | TRBV5-1 | once | TRBJ2-7 | -
TGTGCCAGCTCACCAACCCGGCCTAGCTCTGGAAACACCATATATTTT | CASSPTRPSSGNTIYF | TRBV18 | - | TRBJ1-3 | -
TGTGCCAGCAGCTTAAAACCCGGGACAGGGGATAACACTGAAGCTTTCTTT | CASSLKPGTGDNTEAFF | TRBV5-8 | - | TRBJ1-1 | TRBD1
TGTGCCAGCAGCGTAGGACAAGGGAACACTGAAGCTTTCTTT | CASSVGQGNTEAFF | TRBV5-4 | few | TRBJ1-1 | -
TGTGCCAGCTCGGTGGGACTAGCGGGAGGTCAAGGAGAGACCCAGTACTTC | CASSVGLAGGQGETQYF | TRBV9 | - | TRBJ2-5 | TRBD2
TGTGCCAGCTCACCACCGACGGCTCCTTACTCCTACGAGCAGTACTTC | CASSPPTAPYSYEQYF | TRBV18 | once | TRBJ2-7 | -
TGTGCCAGTCGGACTAGCGGGAGGTATTATGAGCAGTTCTTC | CASRTSGRYYEQFF | TRBV28 | - | TRBJ2-1 | TRBD2
TGTGCCAGCACCCTAGACTCTGGGGCCAACGTCCTGACTTTC | CASTLDSGANVLTF | TRBV7-9 | - | TRBJ2-6 | -
TGTGCCAGCACCTCTACGGTAGCCAAAAACATTCAGTACTTC | CASTSTVAKNIQYF | TRBV2 | - | TRBJ2-4 | -
TGTGCCAGCAGCTTTGGGAGAGGGGAGGATGAGCAGTTCTTC | CASSFGRGEDEQFF | TRBV5-4 | - | TRBJ2-1 | -
TGTGCCAGCAGCTTCTTAACAGGGGTCGGTGTGAACACTGAAGCTTTCTTT | CASSFLTGVGVNTEAFF | TRBV11-3 | - | TRBJ1-1 | TRBD1
TGTGCCAGCTCACCACCCGGAGGGTGGGGAGATACGCAGTATTTT | CASSPPGGWGDTQYF | TRBV18 | - | TRBJ2-3 | -
TGCGCCAGCAGCTCCGGACACAACTCCTACAATGAGCAGTTCTTC | CASSSGHNSYNEQFF | TRBV5-1 | - | TRBJ2-1 | -
TGTGCCTGGATTTCGGGGGCGAACACTGAAGCTTTCTTT | CAWISGANTEAFF | TRBV30 | once | TRBJ1-1 | -
TGTGCCAGCAGCCCAGGGTTCAAGAACGAGCAGTACTTC | CASSPGFKNEQYF | TRBV27 | - | TRBJ2-7 | -
TGTGCCAGCAGCGTTCGTTTGACTAGCGCGGGGAACACCGGGGAGCTGTTTTTT | CASSVRLTSAGNTGELFF | TRBV9 | - | TRBJ2-2 | TRBD2
TGTGCCAGCAGCTTGGACAATGAGCAGTTCTTC | CASSLDNEQFF | TRBV11-3 | - | TRBJ2-1 | -
TGTGCCACCAGCAGAGATGGATCACCCCTCCACTTT | CATSRDGSPLHF | TRBV15 | - | TRBJ1-6 | -
TGTGCCAGCTTTGCGGGGGGAGGGCAGAAGATAGCTTTCTTT | CASFAGGGQKIAFF | TRBV28 | - | TRBJ1-1 | -
TGTGCCAGCAGCGGGGGGACTAGCGGGGAACACACGCAGTATTTT | CASSGGTSGEHTQYF | TRBV12-1 | - | TRBJ2-3 | -
TGTGCCAGCAGTTACCGGGCGACAGGGGGGGGCTACACCTTC | CASSYRATGGGYTF | TRBV6-5 | once | TRBJ1-2 | TRBD1
TGTGCCAGCAAATTAGCGGGAGTTAGGACAGATACGCAGTATTTT | CASKLAGVRTDTQYF | TRBV27 | - | TRBJ2-3 | TRBD2
TGTGCCAGCTTACAGGGTAACACCGGGGAGCTGTTTTTT | CASLQGNTGELFF | TRBV30 | - | TRBJ2-2 | -
TGTGCCAGCAGCCCCCGAGAGGGGCCCCAGCATTTT | CASSPREGPQHF | TRBV7-2 | - | TRBJ1-5 | -
TGTGCCAGCAGCTCATCCGGGACAGCTGGAAACACCATATATTTT | CASSSSGTAGNTIYF | TRBV7-9 | - | TRBJ1-3 | TRBD1
TGTGCCAGCAGCCACCAGGACGGGCATTATGGCTACACCTTC | CASSHQDGHYGYTF | TRBV28 | - | TRBJ1-2 | -
TGTGCCAGTAGTATCGCCCCGGGACGGCCAGATACGCAGTATTTT | CASSIAPGRPDTQYF | TRBV19 | - | TRBJ2-3 | -
TGTGCCAGCAGCCTACGGGGGCAAGAGACCCAGTACTTC | CASSLRGQETQYF | TRBV7-2 | - | TRBJ2-5 | -
TGCGCCAGCAGCCAAGGAGTGCTGGACAGGGCGTACGAGCAGTACTTC | CASSQGVLDRAYEQYF | TRBV4-1 | once | TRBJ2-7 | TRBD1
TGTGCCAGCAGCCCGGGACTAGCGGGATTACGGTCCTACAATGAGCAGTTCTTC | CASSPGLAGLRSYNEQFF | TRBV27 | - | TRBJ2-1 | TRBD2
TGTGCCAGCAGTGAATTTACGAGGGGGCAGGAAGAAAAACTGTTTTTT | CASSEFTRGQEEKLFF | TRBV6-4 | - | TRBJ1-4 | TRBD1
TGTGCCAGCAGTCCTAGCGGGTTGGAGGAGACCCAGTACTTC | CASSPSGLEETQYF | TRBV6-5 | - | TRBJ2-5 | TRBD2
TGCGCCAGCAGCCAAGATCGGGCAGGGAACAGGGAGACCCAGTACTTC | CASSQDRAGNRETQYF | TRBV4-1 | - | TRBJ2-5 | -
TGTGCCTGGAGACAGAGGGGGCTGAGCTCCTACAATGAGCAGTTCTTC | CAWRQRGLSSYNEQFF | TRBV30 | - | TRBJ2-1 | TRBD1
TGTGCCTGGAGGTGGGGGGGTTTGGACGAGCAGTACTTC | CAWRWGGLDEQYF | TRBV30 | - | TRBJ2-7 | TRBD2
TGTGCCAGCAGCCGTTCAGGGGCAGGATACGAGCAGTACTTC | CASSRSGAGYEQYF | TRBV7-9 | once | TRBJ2-7 | -
TGTGCCATCGGGGCTCAGACAGGGGATAGCAATCAGCCCCAGCATTTT | CAIGAQTGDSNQPQHF | TRBV10-3 | - | TRBJ1-5 | TRBD1
TGTGCCAGCAGTTTCGGCGGGTGGAATATACCCTCTGGAAACACCATATATTTT | CASSFGGWNIPSGNTIYF | TRBV28 | - | TRBJ1-3 | -
TGTGCCAGCAGCCCGACTAGCACAGATACGCAGTATTTT | CASSPTSTDTQYF | TRBV7-9 | - | TRBJ2-3 | -
TGTGCCAGCTCACCACCTATCGGGCACGGCTACACCTTC | CASSPPIGHGYTF | TRBV18 | few | TRBJ1-2 | -